Listed below are T cell receptor beta chains from one sample, sequenced in a study of preoperative IRX-2 immunotherapy in early breast cancer. Data came from immunoSEQ multiplex PCR; TCRdb stores just in-frame clones and leaves some out. This sample has fewer than 40,000 clones; 85% to 90% occur once, and the top ten carry around 1.6%. The sample consisted of tumor tissue, taken after IRX-2 immunotherapy. The receptors were gathered from a human donor with breast cancer. Each CDR3 is given with its conserved first and last residue.

j_gene: TRBJ2-4; v_gene: TRBV6-8; CDR3aa: CASSRGVRDIQYF
j_gene: TRBJ1-3; v_gene: TRBV28; CDR3aa: CASSSYRGAGNTIYF
j_gene: TRBJ2-1; v_gene: TRBV11-3; CDR3aa: CASSLLLAGLGEQFF
j_gene: TRBJ1-4; v_gene: TRBV19; CDR3aa: CASRDSKGEKLFF
j_gene: TRBJ1-2; v_gene: TRBV11-3; CDR3aa: CASSLESTGGAYYGYTF
j_gene: TRBJ1-1; v_gene: TRBV5-1; CDR3aa: CASSPDRGHTEAFF
j_gene: TRBJ1-3; v_gene: TRBV19; CDR3aa: CASSPQGFSGNTIYF
j_gene: TRBJ1-2; v_gene: TRBV19; CDR3aa: CASTAPGTEGGNYGYTF
j_gene: TRBJ1-1; v_gene: TRBV11-3; CDR3aa: CASSLMYGDTEAFF
j_gene: TRBJ2-5; v_gene: TRBV11-3; CDR3aa: CASSQAGSLLETQYF
j_gene: TRBJ2-3; v_gene: TRBV7-1; CDR3aa: CASSRHTTDTQYF
j_gene: TRBJ2-5; v_gene: TRBV6-8; CDR3aa: CASRSTGRETQYF